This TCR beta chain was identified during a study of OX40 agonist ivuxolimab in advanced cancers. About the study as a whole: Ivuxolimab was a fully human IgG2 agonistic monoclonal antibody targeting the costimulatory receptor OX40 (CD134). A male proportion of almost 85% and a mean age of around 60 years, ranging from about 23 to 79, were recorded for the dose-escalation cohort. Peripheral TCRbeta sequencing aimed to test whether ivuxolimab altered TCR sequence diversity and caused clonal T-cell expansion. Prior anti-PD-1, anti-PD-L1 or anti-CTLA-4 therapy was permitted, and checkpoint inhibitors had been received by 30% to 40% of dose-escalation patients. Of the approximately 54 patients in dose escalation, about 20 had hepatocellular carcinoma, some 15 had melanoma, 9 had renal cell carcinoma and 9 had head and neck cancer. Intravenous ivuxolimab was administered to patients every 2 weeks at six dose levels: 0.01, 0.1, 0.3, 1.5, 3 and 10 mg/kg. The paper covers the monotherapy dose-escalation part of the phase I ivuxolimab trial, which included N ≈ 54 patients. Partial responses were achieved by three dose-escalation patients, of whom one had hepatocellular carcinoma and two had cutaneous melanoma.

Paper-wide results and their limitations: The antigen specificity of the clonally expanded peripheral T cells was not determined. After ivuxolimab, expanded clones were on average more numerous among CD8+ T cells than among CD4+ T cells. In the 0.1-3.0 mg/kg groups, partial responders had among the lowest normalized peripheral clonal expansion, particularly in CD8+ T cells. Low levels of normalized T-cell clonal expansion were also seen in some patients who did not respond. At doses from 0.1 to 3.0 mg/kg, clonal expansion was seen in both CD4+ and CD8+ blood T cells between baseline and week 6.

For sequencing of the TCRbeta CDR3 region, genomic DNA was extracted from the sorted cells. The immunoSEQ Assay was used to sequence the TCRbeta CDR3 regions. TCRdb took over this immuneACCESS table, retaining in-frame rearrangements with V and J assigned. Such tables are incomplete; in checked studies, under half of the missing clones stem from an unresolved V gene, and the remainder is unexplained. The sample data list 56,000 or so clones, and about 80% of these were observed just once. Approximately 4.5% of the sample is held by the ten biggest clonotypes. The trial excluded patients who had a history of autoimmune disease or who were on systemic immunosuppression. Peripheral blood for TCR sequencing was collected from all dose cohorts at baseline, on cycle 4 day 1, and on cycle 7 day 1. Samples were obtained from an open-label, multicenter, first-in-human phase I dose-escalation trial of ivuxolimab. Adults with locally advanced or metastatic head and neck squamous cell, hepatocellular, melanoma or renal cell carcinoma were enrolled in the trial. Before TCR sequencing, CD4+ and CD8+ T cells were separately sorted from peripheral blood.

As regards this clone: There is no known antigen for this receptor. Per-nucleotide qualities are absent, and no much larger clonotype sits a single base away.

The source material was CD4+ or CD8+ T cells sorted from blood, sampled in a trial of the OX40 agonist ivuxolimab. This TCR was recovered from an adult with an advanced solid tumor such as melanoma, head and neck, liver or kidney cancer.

The CDR3 is CASRRGQEGSPLHF. The nucleotides read TGTGCCAGCAGACGGGGACAGGAGGGGTCACCCCTCCACTTT. The chain is encoded by TRBV6-6 joined to TRBJ1-6; 8 bases in between match TRBD1. The germline V gene (reference sequence) provides CDR1 MNHNY and CDR2 SVGAGI. V trim: 6 bases; J trim: 10 bases; unmatched bases: 8. The CDR3 runs 14 residues from the cysteine to the phenylalanine. CDR3 DNA only is kept here, 42 bases in frame from base 1.